This T cell receptor beta chain was retrieved from a study of coeliac disease. Using immunoSEQ multiplex PCR, the repertoire was profiled, and TCRdb retains in-frame clones only, with some absent. In the table there are over a thousand clones, roughly 60% of which are singletons. V was clipped by 2 bases and J by 5 bases, with 12 bases between them. CDR1 WSHSY and CDR2 SAAADI come from the germline V gene. The CDR3 length is 15 residues. The sequence came from a man in his 70s without celiac disease. This chain uses TRBV10-2 with TRBJ2-2; perhaps TRBD2 as D (5 bases). What was sequenced was intraepithelial lymphocytes from the gut. The CDR3 coding sequence is TGCGCCAGCAGTGAGGAGCGGTTATGGACCGGGGAGCTGTTTTTT. Translation: CASSEERLWTGELFF.